The 12 T cell receptor beta chains presented below share a single source sample, sequenced in a study of cytomegalovirus exposure and HLA in healthy donors. The PCR made use of 60 Vbeta and 13 Jbeta primers. Some clones are missing from TCRdb's copy, which holds only in-frame ones; the method was immunoSEQ multiplex PCR. In the table there are 100,000 to 150,000 clones, roughly four fifths of which are singletons. What was sequenced was PBMCs. The receptors shown here come from a woman in her 40s in good health and CMV-seropositive.

The genes are TRBV18 and TRBJ1-2; D gene unclear. V lost 0 bases to trimming and J lost 6 bases, with 14 bases between them. The CDR3 covers 15 residues. Germline CDR1 is KGHSH and CDR2 is LQKENI. The CDR3 DNA reads as TGTGCCAGCTCACCACCCCGGGAATTCAGACATGGCTACACCTTC. It encodes CASSPPREFRHGYTF.

This clone came up a few times. The V gene is TRBV27, the J gene TRBJ2-3; TRBD1 is a possible D gene (6 bases). The germline V gene encodes CDR1 MNHEY and CDR2 SMNVEV (reference sequence). The CDR3 consists of 14 residues. The V end was cut by 6 bases, the J end by 0 bases, with 10 bases between. CDR3 residues: CASRKGVSTDTQYF. The CDR3 DNA reads TGTGCCAGCAGAAAGGGGGTAAGCACAGATACGCAGTATTTT.

This chain uses TRBV9 with TRBJ2-1; 7 nucleotides align to TRBD2. Germline CDR1 SGDLS, CDR2 YYNGEE. This CDR3 has 17 residues. The V and J ends lost 0 bases and 1 base, in that order; junction bases with no gene match: 7. CDR3 sequence (DNA): TGTGCCAGCAGCGTAGGGGGGGGAGGGCTGTCCTACAATGAGCAGTTCTTC. The encoded protein is CASSVGGGGLSYNEQFF.

The rearrangement links TRBV4-1 to TRBJ1-2; TRBD1 might be the D (5 bases). Germline CDR1 reads MGHRA; CDR2 reads YSYEKL. The CDR3 consists of 15 residues. V lost 5 bases and J lost 0, with 13 bases in between. The CDR3 loop is CASSFHRTSNYGYTF. The CDR3 nucleotides are TGCGCCAGCAGCTTTCACAGGACCTCTAACTATGGCTACACCTTC.

J is TRBJ1-5 and V is TRBV7-2; D not resolved. V was pared by 5 bases and J by 3 bases, with 17 bases between. The CDR3 loop spans 16 amino acids. Germline assignment: CDR1 SGHTA and CDR2 FQGNSA. The DNA for the CDR3 is TGTGCCAGCAGCCGTCACCGGGGAAGAGTCAATCAGCCCCAGCATTTT. Its translation: CASSRHRGRVNQPQHF.

This chain joins TRBV6-5 and TRBJ1-1; 9 nucleotides match TRBD1. The trim removed 4 bases at V and 3 bases at J, leaving 6 bases unmatched. Per the germline V gene, CDR1 is MNHEY and CDR2 is SVGAGI. The CDR3 runs to 15 residues. CDR3 DNA sequence: TGTGCCAGCAGTTTCACAGGGGGCTGGGACACTGAAGCTTTCTTT. This translates into CASSFTGGWDTEAFF.

This rearrangement joins TRBV5-1 to TRBJ2-5; D perhaps matches TRBD1 (5 bases). TRBJ2-7 explains the end of the DNA better; the J call may be wrong. This CDR3 has 15 residues. In germline, CDR1 is SGHRS, CDR2 YFSETQ. The CDR3 protein is CASSLAPGPPSEQYF. The DNA for the CDR3 is TGCGCCAGCAGCTTGGCTCCAGGGCCTCCTTCCGAGCAGTACTTC.

The V and J genes are TRBV6-5 and TRBJ2-7, with a tentative D call TRBD2 (7 bases). This CDR3 region has 14 residues. Germline V gives CDR1 MNHEY, CDR2 SVGAGI. Trimming removed 2 bases from V and 4 bases from J, with 12 bases in between. The CDR3 DNA follows: TGTGCCAGCAGTTACGGGGAGGGGGGGTACGAGCAGTACTTC. Translated: CASSYGEGGYEQYF.

This chain uses TRBV5-1 with TRBJ2-1; the D gene is possibly TRBD2 (6 bases). CDR3 length: 13 amino acids. Germline CDR1 and CDR2: SGHRS and YFSETQ. The ends were cut back, 4 bases at V and 8 bases at J, with 13 bases in the middle. The CDR3 reads CASSHTSNDEQFF. In DNA form, the CDR3 reads TGCGCCAGCAGCCACACTAGCAACGATGAGCAGTTCTTC.

The chain combines TRBV19 with TRBJ2-7, with TRBD1 matching over 8 bases. This CDR3 has 14 amino acids. CDR1 is LNHDA and CDR2 is SQIVND in the germline V gene (reference sequence). Trimming at V came to 6 bases and at J to 6 bases, leaving 10 bases not matched to a gene. The CDR3 spells CASSLAGGPSEQYF. As DNA, the CDR3 is TGTGCCAGTAGCTTAGCAGGGGGCCCTAGCGAGCAGTACTTC.

This chain connects TRBV30 to TRBJ1-2; D may be TRBD1 (5 bases). Looked up from germline, CDR1 is GTSNPN and CDR2 is SVGIG (reference sequence). V lost 1 base and J lost 5, with 5 bases in between. The CDR3 is 11 residues long. In nucleotides, the CDR3 is TGTGCCTGGAGTGCAGGGTATGGCTACACCTTC. Encoded protein: CAWSAGYGYTF. Supplemented by reference TRBV30 and TRBJ1-2, the full variable domain reads SQTIHQWPATLVQPVGSPLSLECTVEGTSNPNLYWYRQAAGRGLQLLFYSVGIGQISSEVPQNLSASRPQDRQFILSSKKLLLSDSGFYLCAWSAGYGYTFGSGTRLTVV.

In this sample, this clone turned up a few times. The chain uses TRBV7-6 and TRBJ1-5; D is uncertain. Per the germline V gene, CDR1 is SGHVS and CDR2 is FNYEAQ. The CDR3 runs 16 residues. The V gene lost 1 base and the J gene lost 2 bases, with 12 bases spanning the gap. The CDR3, as DNA: TGTGCCAGCAGCTTAGAACCGGGTAAGGGCAATCAGCCCCAGCATTTT. It is translated as CASSLEPGKGNQPQHF.